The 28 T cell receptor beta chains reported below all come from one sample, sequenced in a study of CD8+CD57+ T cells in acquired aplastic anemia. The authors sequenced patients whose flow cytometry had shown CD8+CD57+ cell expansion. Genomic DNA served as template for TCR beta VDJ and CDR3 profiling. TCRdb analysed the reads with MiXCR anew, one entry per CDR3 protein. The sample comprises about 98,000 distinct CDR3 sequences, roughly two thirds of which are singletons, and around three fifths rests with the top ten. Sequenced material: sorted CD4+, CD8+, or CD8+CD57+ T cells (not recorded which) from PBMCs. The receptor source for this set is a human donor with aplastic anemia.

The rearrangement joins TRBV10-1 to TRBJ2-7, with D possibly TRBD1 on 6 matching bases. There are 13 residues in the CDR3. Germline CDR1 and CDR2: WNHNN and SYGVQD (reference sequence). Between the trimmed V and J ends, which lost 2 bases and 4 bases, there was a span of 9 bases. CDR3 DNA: TGCGCCAGCAGTGAGGGCAGGGGATACGAGCAGTACTTC. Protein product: CASSEGRGYEQYF.

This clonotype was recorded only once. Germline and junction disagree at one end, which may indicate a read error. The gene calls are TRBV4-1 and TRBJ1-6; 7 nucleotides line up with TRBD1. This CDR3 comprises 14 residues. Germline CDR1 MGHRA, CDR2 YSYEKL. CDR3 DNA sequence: TGCGCCAGCCAGGAGACAGGGACGAATTCACCCTTCCACTTT. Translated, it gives CASQETGTNSPFHF.

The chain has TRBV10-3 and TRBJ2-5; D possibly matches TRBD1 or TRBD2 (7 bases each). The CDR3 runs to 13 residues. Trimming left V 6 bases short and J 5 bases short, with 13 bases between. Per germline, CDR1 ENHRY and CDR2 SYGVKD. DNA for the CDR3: TGTGCCATCAGGCAGGGGGGGGTGGAGACCCAGTACTTC. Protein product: CAIRQGGVETQYF.

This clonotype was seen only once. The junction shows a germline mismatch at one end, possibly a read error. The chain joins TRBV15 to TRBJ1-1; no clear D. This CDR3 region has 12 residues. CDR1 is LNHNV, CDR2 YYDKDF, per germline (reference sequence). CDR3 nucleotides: TGTGCCACCAGCAGAAGTGACACTGAAGCTCTCTTT. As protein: CATSRSDTEALF.

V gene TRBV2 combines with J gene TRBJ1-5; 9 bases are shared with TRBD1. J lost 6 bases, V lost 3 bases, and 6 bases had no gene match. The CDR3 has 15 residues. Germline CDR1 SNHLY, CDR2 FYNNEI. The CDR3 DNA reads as TGTGCCAGCAGTGAGGGACAGGGCGCTGGTCAGCCCCAGCATTTT. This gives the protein CASSEGQGAGQPQHF.

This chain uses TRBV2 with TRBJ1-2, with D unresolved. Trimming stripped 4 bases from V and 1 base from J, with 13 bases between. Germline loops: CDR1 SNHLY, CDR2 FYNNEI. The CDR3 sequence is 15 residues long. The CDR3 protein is CASSAWNDGNYGYTF. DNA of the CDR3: TGTGCCAGCAGTGCCTGGAACGACGGTAACTATGGCTACACCTTC.

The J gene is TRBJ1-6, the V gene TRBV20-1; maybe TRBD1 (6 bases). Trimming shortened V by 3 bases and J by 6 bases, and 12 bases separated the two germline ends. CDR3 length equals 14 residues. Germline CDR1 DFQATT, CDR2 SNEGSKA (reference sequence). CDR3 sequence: CSARNRVGNSPLHF. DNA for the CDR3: TGCAGTGCTAGGAACAGGGTGGGTAATTCACCCCTCCACTTT.

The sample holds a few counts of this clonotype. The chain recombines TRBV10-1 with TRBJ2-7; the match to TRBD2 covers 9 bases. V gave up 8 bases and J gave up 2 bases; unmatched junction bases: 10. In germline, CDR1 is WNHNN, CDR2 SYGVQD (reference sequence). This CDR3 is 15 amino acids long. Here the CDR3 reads CASVGSLAGAYEQYF. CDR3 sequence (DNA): TGCGCCAGCGTGGGATCATTAGCGGGGGCCTACGAGCAGTACTTC.

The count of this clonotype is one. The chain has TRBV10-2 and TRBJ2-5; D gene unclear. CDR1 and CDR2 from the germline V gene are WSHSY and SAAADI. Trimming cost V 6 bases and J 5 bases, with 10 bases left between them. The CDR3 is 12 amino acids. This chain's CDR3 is CASSVGYETQYF. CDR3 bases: TGCGCCAGCAGCGTGGGATATGAGACCCAGTACTTC.

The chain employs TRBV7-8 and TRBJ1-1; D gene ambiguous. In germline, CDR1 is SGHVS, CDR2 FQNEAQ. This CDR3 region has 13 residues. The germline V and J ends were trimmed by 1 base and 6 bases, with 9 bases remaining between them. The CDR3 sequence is CASSLGGFAEAFF. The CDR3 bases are TGTGCCAGCAGCTTAGGTGGGTTCGCTGAAGCTTTCTTT.

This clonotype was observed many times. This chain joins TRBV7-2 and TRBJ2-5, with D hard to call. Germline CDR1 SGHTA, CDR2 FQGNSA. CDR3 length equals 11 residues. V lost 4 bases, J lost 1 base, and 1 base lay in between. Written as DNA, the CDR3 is TGTGCCAGCAGCTCCCAAGAGACCCAGTACTTC. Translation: CASSSQETQYF.

The CDR3 loop reads CASSPSRAGQPQHF. The CDR3 coding sequence is TGCGCCAGCAGCCCCTCGAGAGCGGGTCAGCCCCAGCATTTT. The rearrangement joins TRBV4-3 to TRBJ1-5; no clear D gene. The CDR3 extends over 14 amino acids. V shed 4 bases and J shed 6 bases, with 13 bases lying between them. The germline V gene encodes CDR1 LGHNA and CDR2 YSLEER.

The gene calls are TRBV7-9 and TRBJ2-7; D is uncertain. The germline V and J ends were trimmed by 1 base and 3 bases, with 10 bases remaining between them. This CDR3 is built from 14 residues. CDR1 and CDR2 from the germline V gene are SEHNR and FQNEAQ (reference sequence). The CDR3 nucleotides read TGTGCCAGCAGCTTAGTCGCAGCCAACTACGAGCAGTACTTC. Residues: CASSLVAANYEQYF. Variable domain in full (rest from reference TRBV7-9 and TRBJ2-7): DTGVSQNPRHKITKRGQNVTFRCDPISEHNRLYWYRQTLGQGPEFLTYFQNEAQLEKSRLLSDRFSAERPKGSFSTLEIQRTEQGDSAMYLCASSLVAANYEQYFGPGTRLTVT.

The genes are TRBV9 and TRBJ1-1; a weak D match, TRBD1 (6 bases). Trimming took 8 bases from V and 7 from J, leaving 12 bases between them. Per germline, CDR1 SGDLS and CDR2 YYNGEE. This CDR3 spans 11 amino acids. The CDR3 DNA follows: TGTGCCAGACCTGGGGGCAATGAAGCTTTCTTT. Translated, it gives CARPGGNEAFF.

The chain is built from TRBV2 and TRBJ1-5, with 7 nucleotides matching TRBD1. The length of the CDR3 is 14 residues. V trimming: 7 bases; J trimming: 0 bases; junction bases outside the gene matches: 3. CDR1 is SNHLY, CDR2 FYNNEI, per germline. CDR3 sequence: CASTRDSSNQPQHF. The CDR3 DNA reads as TGTGCCAGCACTAGGGACAGTAGCAATCAGCCCCAGCATTTT.

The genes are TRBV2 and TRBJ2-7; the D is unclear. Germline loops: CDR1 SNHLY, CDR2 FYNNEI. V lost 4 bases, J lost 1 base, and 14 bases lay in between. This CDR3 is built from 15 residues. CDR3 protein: CASSGWGSTSYEQYF. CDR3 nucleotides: TGTGCCAGCAGTGGGTGGGGTAGTACGTCCTACGAGCAGTACTTC.

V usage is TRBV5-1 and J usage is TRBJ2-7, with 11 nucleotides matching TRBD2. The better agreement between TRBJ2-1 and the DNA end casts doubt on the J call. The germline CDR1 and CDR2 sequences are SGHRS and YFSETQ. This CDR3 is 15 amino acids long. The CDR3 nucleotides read TGCGCCAGCAGCTTCGGGACTAGCGGTGCCTACGAGCAGTTCTTC. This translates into CASSFGTSGAYEQFF.

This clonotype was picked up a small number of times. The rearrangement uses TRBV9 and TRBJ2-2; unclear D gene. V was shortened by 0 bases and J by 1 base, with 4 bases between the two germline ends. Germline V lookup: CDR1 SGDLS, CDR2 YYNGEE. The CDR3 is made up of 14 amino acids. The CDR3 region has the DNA TGTGCCAGCAGCGTAGCAGGGAACACCGGGGAGCTGTTTTTT. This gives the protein CASSVAGNTGELFF.

CDR3 in DNA: TGTGCCAGCAGCCCGCGGGTATGGGGACAGGGGAGCGAGCAGTACTTC. Translating gives CASSPRVWGQGSEQYF. The J gene is TRBJ2-7, the V gene TRBV11-1; 10 positions agree with TRBD1. Losses at the gene ends were 5 bases for V and 6 bases for J; bases not matched to a gene: 13. Germline-derived CDR1 and CDR2 are SGHAT and FQDESV (reference sequence). The CDR3 length is 16 residues. Based on the CDR3 plus reference TRBV11-1 and TRBJ2-7, the full variable domain is EAEVAQSPRYKITEKSQAVAFWCDPISGHATLYWYRQILGQGPELLVQFQDESVVDDSQLPKDRFSAERLKGVDSTLKIQPAELGDSAMYLCASSPRVWGQGSEQYFGPGTRLTVT.

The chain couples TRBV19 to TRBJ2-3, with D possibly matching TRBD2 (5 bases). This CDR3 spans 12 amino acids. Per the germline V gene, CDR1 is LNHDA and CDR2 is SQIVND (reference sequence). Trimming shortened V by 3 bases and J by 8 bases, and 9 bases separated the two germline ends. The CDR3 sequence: CASSIEGVTQYF. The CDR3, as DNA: TGTGCCAGTAGTATCGAGGGAGTTACGCAGTATTTT.

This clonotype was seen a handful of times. DNA for the CDR3: TGTGCCAGCAGCCAAGAGGGGACTTCGAACACTGAAGCTTTCTTT. Residues: CASSQEGTSNTEAFF. The chain joins TRBV3-1 to TRBJ1-1, with a weak D call TRBD1 (5 bases). CDR1 and CDR2 from the germline V gene are LGHDT and YNNKEL (reference sequence). Trimming cost V 0 bases and J 1 base, with 9 bases left between them. The CDR3 has 15 amino acids.

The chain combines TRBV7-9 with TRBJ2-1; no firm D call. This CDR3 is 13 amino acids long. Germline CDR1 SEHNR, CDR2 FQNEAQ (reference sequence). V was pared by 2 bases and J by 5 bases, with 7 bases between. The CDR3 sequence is CASSLYGNNEQFF. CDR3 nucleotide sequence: TGTGCCAGCAGCTTATACGGAAACAATGAGCAGTTCTTC.

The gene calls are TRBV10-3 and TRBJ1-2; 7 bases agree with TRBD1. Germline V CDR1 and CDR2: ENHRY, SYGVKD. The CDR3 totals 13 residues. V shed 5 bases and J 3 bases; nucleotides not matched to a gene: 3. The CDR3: CAISTGTDYGYTF. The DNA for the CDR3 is TGTGCCATCAGTACCGGGACAGACTATGGCTACACCTTC.

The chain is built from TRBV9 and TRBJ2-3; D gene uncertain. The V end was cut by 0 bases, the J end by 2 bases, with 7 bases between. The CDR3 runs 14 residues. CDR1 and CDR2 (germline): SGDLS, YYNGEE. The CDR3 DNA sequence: TGTGCCAGCAGCGTAGCGGGCGCCACAGATACGCAGTATTTT. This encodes CASSVAGATDTQYF.

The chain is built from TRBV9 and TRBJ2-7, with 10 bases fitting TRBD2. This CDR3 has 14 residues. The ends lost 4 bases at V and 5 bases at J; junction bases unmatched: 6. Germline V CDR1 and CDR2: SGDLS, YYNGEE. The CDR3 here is CASSPTSGNDEQYF. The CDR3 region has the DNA TGTGCCAGCAGCCCTACTAGCGGGAACGACGAGCAGTACTTC.

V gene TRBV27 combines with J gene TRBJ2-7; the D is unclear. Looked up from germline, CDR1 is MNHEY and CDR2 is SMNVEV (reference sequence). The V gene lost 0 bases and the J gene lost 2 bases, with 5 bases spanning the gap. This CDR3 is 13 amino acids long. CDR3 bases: TGTGCCAGCAGTTTATCCACACCCTACGAGCAGTACTTC. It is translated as CASSLSTPYEQYF.

The CDR3 protein is CASSLSGSSTDTQYF. The CDR3 bases are TGTGCCAGCAGCTTATCCGGGAGTAGCACAGATACGCAGTATTTT. This chain uses TRBV2 with TRBJ2-3; tentative D call: TRBD2 (6 bases). The germline gives CDR1 SNHLY, CDR2 FYNNEI. V lost 6 bases and J lost 0, with 13 bases in between. This CDR3 is 15 amino acids long.

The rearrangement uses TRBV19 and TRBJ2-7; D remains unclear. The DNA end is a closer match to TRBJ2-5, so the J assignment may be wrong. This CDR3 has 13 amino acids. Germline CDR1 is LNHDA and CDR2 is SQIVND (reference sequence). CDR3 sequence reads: CASSSSSRETQYF. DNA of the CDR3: TGTGCCAGTAGTTCCTCGTCCCGAGAGACCCAGTACTTC.